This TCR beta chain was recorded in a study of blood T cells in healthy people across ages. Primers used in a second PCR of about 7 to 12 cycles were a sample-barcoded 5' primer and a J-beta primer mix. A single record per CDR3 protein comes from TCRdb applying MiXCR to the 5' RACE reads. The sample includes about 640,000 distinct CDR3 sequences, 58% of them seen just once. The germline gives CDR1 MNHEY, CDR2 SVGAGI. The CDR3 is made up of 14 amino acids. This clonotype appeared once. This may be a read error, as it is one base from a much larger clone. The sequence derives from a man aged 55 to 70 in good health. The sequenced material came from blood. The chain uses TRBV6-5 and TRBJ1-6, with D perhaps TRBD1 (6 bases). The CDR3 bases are TGTGGCAGCAGACATAACAGGGCTAATTCACCCCTCCACTTT. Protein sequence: CGSRHNRANSPLHF.